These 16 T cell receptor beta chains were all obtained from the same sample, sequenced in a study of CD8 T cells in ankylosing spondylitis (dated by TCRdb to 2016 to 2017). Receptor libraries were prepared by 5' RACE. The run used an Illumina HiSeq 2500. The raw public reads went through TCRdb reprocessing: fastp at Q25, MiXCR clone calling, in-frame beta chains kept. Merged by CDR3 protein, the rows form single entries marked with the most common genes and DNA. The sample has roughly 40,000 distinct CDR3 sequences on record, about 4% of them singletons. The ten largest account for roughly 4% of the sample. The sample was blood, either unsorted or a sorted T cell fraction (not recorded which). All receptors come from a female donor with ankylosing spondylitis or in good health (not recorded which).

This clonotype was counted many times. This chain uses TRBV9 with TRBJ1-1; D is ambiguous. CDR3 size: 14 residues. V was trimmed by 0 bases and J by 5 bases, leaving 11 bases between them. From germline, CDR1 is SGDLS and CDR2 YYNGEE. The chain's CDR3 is CASSVEVSYTEAFF. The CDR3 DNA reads TGTGCCAGCAGCGTAGAGGTATCGTATACTGAAGCTTTCTTT.

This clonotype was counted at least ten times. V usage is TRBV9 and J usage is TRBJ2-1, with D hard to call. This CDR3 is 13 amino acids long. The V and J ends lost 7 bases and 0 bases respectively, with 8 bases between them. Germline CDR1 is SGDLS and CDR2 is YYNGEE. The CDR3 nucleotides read TGTGCCAGCTCCAAAAGCTCCTACAATGAGCAGTTCTTC. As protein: CASSKSSYNEQFF.

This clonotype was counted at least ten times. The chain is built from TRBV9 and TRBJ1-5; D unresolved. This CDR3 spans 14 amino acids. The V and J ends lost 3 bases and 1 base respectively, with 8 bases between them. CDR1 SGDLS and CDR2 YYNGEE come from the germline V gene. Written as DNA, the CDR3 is TGTGCCAGCAGCGCCGGAGTGAGCAATCAGCCCCAGCATTTT. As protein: CASSAGVSNQPQHF.

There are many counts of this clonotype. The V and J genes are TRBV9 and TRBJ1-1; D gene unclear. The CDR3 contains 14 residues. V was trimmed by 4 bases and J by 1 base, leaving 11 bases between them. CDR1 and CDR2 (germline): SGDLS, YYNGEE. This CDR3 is CASSPLTGNTEAFF. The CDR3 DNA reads TGTGCCAGCAGCCCCCTAACGGGGAACACTGAAGCTTTCTTT. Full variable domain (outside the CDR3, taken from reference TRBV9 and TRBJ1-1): DSGVTQTPKHLITATGQRVTLRCSPRSGDLSVYWYQQSLDQGLQFLIQYYNGEERAKGNILERFSAQQFPDLHSELNLSSLELGDSALYFCASSPLTGNTEAFFGQGTRLTVV.

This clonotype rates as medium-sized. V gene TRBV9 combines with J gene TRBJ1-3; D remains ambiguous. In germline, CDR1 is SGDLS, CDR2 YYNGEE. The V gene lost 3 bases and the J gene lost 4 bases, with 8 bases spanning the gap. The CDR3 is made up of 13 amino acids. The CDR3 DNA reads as TGTGCCAGCAGCGCCGGCGGGGGAAACACCATATATTTT. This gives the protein CASSAGGGNTIYF.

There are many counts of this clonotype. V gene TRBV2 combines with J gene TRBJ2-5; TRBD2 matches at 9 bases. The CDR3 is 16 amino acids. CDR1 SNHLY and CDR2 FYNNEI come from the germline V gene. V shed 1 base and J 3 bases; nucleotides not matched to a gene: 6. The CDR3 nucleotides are TGTGCCAGCAGTGAAGTGGGCGGGGGGGCAAAAGAGACCCAGTACTTC. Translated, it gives CASSEVGGGAKETQYF.

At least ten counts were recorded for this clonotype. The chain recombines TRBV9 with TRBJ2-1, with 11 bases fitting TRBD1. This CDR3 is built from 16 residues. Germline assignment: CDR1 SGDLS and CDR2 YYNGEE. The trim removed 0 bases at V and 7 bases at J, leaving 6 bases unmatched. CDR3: CASSVVSGTGGNEQFF. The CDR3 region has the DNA TGTGCCAGCAGCGTAGTATCCGGGACAGGGGGTAATGAGCAGTTCTTC.

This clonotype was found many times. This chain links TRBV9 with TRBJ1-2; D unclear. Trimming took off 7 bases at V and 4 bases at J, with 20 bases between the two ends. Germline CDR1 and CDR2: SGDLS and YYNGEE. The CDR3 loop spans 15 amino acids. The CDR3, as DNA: TGTGCCAGCGGAGATGGCAGATCCTCTTTCTATGGCTACACCTTC. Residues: CASGDGRSSFYGYTF.

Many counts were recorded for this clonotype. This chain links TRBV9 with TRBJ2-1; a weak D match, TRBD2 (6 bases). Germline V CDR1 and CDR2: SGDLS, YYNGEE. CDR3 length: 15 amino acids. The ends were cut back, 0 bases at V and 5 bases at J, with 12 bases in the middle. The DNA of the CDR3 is TGTGCCAGCAGCGTAGACGGGAGAGGGGACAATGAGCAGTTCTTC. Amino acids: CASSVDGRGDNEQFF.

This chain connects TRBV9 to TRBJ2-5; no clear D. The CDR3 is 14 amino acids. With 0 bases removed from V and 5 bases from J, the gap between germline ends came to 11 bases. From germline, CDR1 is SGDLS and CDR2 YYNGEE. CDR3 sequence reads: CASSVGPELETQYF. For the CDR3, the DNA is TGTGCCAGCAGCGTAGGGCCCGAGCTTGAGACCCAGTACTTC.

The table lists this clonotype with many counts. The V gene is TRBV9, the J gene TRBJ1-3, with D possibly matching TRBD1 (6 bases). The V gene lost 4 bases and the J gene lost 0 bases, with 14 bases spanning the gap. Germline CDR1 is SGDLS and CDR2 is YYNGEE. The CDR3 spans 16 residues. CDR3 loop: CASSPGGGGSGNTIYF. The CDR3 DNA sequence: TGTGCCAGCAGCCCCGGGGGCGGCGGCTCTGGAAACACCATATATTTT.

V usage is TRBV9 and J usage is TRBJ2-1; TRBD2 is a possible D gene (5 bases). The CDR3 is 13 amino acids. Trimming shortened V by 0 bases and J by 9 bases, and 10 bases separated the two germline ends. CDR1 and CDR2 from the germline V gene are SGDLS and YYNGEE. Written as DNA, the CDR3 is TGTGCCAGCAGCGTAGATGGTGGAGGTGAGCAGTTCTTC. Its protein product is CASSVDGGGEQFF.

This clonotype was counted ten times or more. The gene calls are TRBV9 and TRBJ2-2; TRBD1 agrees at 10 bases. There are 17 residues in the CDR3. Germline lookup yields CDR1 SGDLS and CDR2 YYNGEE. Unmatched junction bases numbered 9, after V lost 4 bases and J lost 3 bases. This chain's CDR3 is CASSPGQGVRDTGELFF. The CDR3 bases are TGTGCCAGCAGCCCAGGACAGGGGGTGAGAGACACCGGGGAGCTGTTTTTT.

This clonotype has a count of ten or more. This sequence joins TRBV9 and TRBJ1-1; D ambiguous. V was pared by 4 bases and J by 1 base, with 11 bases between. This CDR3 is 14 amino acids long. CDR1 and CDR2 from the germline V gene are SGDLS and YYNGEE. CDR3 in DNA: TGTGCCAGCAGCCCAGGACGGAGGAACACTGAAGCTTTCTTT. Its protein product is CASSPGRRNTEAFF.

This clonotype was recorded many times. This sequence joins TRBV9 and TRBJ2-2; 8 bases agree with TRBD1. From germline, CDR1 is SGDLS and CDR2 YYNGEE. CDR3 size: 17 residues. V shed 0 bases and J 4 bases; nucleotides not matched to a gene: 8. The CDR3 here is CASSVGPDRGTTGELFF. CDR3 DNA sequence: TGTGCCAGCAGCGTAGGCCCCGACAGGGGTACCACCGGGGAGCTGTTTTTT.

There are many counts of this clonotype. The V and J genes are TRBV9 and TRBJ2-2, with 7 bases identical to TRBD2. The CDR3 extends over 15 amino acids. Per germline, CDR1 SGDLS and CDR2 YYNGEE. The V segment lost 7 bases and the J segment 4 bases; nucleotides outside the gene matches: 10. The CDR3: CASSNGLAATGELFF. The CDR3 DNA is TGTGCCAGCTCCAATGGGCTAGCGGCCACCGGGGAGCTGTTTTTT.